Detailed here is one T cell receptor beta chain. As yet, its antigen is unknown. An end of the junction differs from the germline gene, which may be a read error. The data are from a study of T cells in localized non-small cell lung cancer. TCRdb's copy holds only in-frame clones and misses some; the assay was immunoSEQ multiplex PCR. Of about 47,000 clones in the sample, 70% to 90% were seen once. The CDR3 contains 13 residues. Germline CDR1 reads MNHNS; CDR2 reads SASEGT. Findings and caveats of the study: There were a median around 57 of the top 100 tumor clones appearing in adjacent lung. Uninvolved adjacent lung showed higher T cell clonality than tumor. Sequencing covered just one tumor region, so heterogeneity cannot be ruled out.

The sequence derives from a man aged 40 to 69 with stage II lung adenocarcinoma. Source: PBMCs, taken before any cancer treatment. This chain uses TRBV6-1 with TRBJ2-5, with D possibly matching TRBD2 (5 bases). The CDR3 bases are TGTGCCAGCGGTGAGGGTTACCAAGAGACCCAGTACTTC. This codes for CASGEGYQETQYF.